The next 9 T cell receptor beta chains were all read from a single sample in a study of intratumoral heterogeneity in liver cancer. Tumour samples came from separate, distinct regions of the hepatocellular carcinoma nodule. Clones were read by immunoSEQ multiplex PCR, and TCRdb kept only the in-frame ones, dropping some. In the table there are about 2,800 clones, 70% to 75% of which are singletons. This sample comprised tumor tissue, obtained before any cancer treatment. The source is a woman in her 70s with hepatocellular carcinoma.

Of note for this clone: The junction shows a germline mismatch at one end, possibly a read error. The gene calls are TRBV29-1 and TRBJ2-1; 8 nucleotides match TRBD2. The CDR3 consists of 12 residues. Per the germline V gene, CDR1 is SQVTM and CDR2 is ANQGSEA. The CDR3 region is CTGTSSTNEQFF. The CDR3, as DNA: TGTACCGGGACTAGTTCTACCAATGAGCAGTTCTTC.

The chain recombines TRBV7-6 with TRBJ2-5; D could derive from TRBD1 or TRBD2 (5 bases each). The CDR3 is 15 residues long. V shed 0 bases and J shed 5 bases, with 13 bases lying between them. Germline CDR1 and CDR2: SGHVS and FNYEAQ. Here the CDR3 reads CASSLAGARGETQYF. CDR3 DNA: TGTGCCAGCAGCTTAGCTGGGGCTAGAGGGGAGACCCAGTACTTC.

This clone was counted a few times. The chain employs TRBV4-2 and TRBJ2-1; D not resolved. Germline CDR1 reads LGHNA; CDR2 reads YNFKEQ. The CDR3 spans 15 residues. With 4 bases removed from V and 0 bases from J, the gap between germline ends came to 10 bases. The CDR3 DNA reads as TGTGCCAGCAGCCTGGAGTTGAGCTCCTACAATGAGCAGTTCTTC. Translating it yields CASSLELSSYNEQFF.

This chain joins TRBV28 and TRBJ1-4; TRBD1 matches at 7 bases. Per the germline V gene, CDR1 is MDHEN and CDR2 is SYDVKM. The V and J ends lost 1 base and 5 bases, in that order; junction bases with no gene match: 1. This CDR3 contains 14 residues. The CDR3 sequence is CASSLLGGNEKLFF. The CDR3 region has the DNA TGTGCCAGCAGTTTATTAGGGGGCAATGAAAAACTGTTTTTT.

This clone was observed a few times. The chain combines TRBV7-3 with TRBJ1-1; D unclear. Deletions cut 1 base from V and 0 bases from J, with 9 bases between. The CDR3 is made up of 15 amino acids. The germline V gene encodes CDR1 SGHTA and CDR2 FQGTGA. The CDR3 loop is CASSLSPAMNTEAFF. The CDR3 DNA reads as TGTGCCAGCAGCTTAAGTCCAGCTATGAACACTGAAGCTTTCTTT.

This clone has a single count. The gene calls are TRBV12-3 or TRBV12-4 and TRBJ2-7, with TRBD1 matching 7 bases. The CDR3 covers 13 residues. With 6 bases clipped from V and 3 bases from J, the junction kept 5 bases outside the gene matches. CDR3 amino acids: CASRFRQGYEQYF. The CDR3 nucleotides read TGTGCCAGCAGATTTAGACAGGGCTACGAGCAGTACTTC.

The chain couples TRBV3-1 (or the pseudogene TRBV3-2) to TRBJ1-5; possible D gene TRBD1, 5 bases. Germline V gene lookup returns CDR1 LGHDT and CDR2 YNNKEL (reference sequence). The CDR3 extends over 15 amino acids. V lost 4 bases and J lost 6, with 16 bases in between. CDR3 DNA sequence: TGTGCCAGCAGCCCAGCAGAAGGGGCGGGTCAGCCCCAGCATTTT. It translates to CASSPAEGAGQPQHF.

The chain combines TRBV5-1 with TRBJ2-2; D is unresolved. Germline CDR1 is SGHRS and CDR2 is YFSETQ. V shed 0 bases and J shed 5 bases, with 11 bases lying between them. The CDR3 length is 15 residues. The CDR3 here is CASSLAVRQTGELFF. CDR3 coding DNA: TGCGCCAGCAGCTTGGCCGTTCGACAAACCGGGGAGCTGTTTTTT.

The chain recombines TRBV28 with TRBJ2-1; 11 bases are a match to TRBD1. Trimming cost V 8 bases and J 7 bases; bases outside gene matches: 7. CDR1 is MDHEN and CDR2 is SYDVKM in the germline V gene. The CDR3 covers 14 residues. The CDR3 bases are TGTGCCAGCCACCGGACAGGGGGCTTAAATGAGCAGTTCTTC. Encoded protein: CASHRTGGLNEQFF.